A single sample is the source of the 12 T cell receptor beta chains below, sequenced in a study of T cell responses to AZD1222 COVID-19 vaccine. TCRdb's copy holds only in-frame clones and misses some; the assay was immunoSEQ multiplex PCR. Counted here are about 140,000 clones, 90% occurring once; the ten biggest clones make up approximately 1.6%. Sequencing was performed on peripheral blood, taken 28 days after the second AZD1222 dose. These receptors came from an adult who received the AZD1222 COVID-19 vaccine.

This clone was detected only once. The CDR3 region is CASSSGQKNSPLHF. CDR3 coding DNA: TGCGCCAGCAGTTCGGGACAGAAGAATTCACCCCTCCACTTT. This sequence joins TRBV5-1 and TRBJ1-6; 7 bases are shared with TRBD1. This CDR3 spans 14 amino acids. The V gene's germline CDR1 is SGHRS and CDR2 YFSETQ. The V segment lost 5 bases and the J segment 7 bases; nucleotides outside the gene matches: 6.

V and J are TRBV4-2 and TRBJ2-1, with TRBD2 matching over 13 bases. This CDR3 is 18 amino acids long. The trim removed 4 bases at V and 3 bases at J, leaving 9 bases unmatched. Per the germline V gene, CDR1 is LGHNA and CDR2 is YNFKEQ. For the CDR3, the DNA is TGTGCCAGCAGCCTTGGGACTAGCGGGGCACCTGACTACAATGAGCAGTTCTTC. It specifies CASSLGTSGAPDYNEQFF.

The CDR3 is CASSPNPGGGTGELFF. The CDR3 coding sequence is TGCGCCAGCAGCCCGAACCCCGGGGGAGGCACCGGGGAGCTGTTTTTT. This chain uses TRBV4-3 with TRBJ2-2, with a weak D call TRBD2 (6 bases). Germline CDR1 LGHNA, CDR2 YSLEER. Deletions cut 4 bases from V and 4 bases from J, with 16 bases between. The CDR3 runs 16 residues.

V gene TRBV28 combines with J gene TRBJ2-7, with 8 bases matching TRBD2. The CDR3 is 15 residues long. Germline V gives CDR1 MDHEN, CDR2 SYDVKM. Unmatched junction bases numbered 10, after V lost 6 bases and J lost 3 bases. CDR3 coding DNA: TGTGCCAGCAGCTCGCCCGGGGGGGGCATCTACGAGCAGTACGTC. It encodes CASSSPGGGIYEQYV.

The V gene is TRBV29-1, the J gene TRBJ2-2; D is unclear. Germline V CDR1 and CDR2: SQVTM, ANQGSEA. This CDR3 contains 11 residues. V was pared by 3 bases and J by 4 bases, with 3 bases between. CDR3 nucleotide sequence: TGCAGCGTTGACCGCACCGGGGAGCTGTTTTTT. This translates into CSVDRTGELFF.

This clone occurred once. This sequence joins TRBV18 and TRBJ1-6; 7 bases align to TRBD1. The CDR3 length is 14 residues. CDR1 is KGHSH and CDR2 is LQKENI in the germline V gene. Trimming at V came to 6 bases and at J to 10 bases, leaving 9 bases not matched to a gene. Written as DNA, the CDR3 is TGTGCCAGCTCCCCTGACAGGGCCAGGTCACCCCTCCACTTT. It is translated as CASSPDRARSPLHF.

This sequence joins TRBV28 and TRBJ1-2, with D tentatively TRBD1 (6 bases). Germline-derived CDR1 and CDR2 are MDHEN and SYDVKM. Trimming removed 3 bases at V and 5 bases at J, with 19 bases between. This CDR3 comprises 16 residues. The chain's CDR3 is CASSFPRQERSYGYTF. The CDR3 DNA reads TGTGCCAGCAGTTTCCCCCGACAGGAAAGATCTTATGGCTACACCTTC.

The chain carries TRBV30 and TRBJ2-7; D uncertain. Germline CDR1 is GTSNPN and CDR2 is SVGIG (reference sequence). Trimming pared 0 bases from V and 6 bases from J, leaving 6 bases between. The CDR3 sequence is 11 residues long. This chain's CDR3 is CAWSVTSEQYF. The CDR3 DNA is TGTGCCTGGAGTGTGACGTCCGAGCAGTACTTC.

V usage is TRBV7-2 and J usage is TRBJ1-3, with D tentatively TRBD1 (5 bases). The CDR3 spans 14 residues. Germline V gives CDR1 SGHTA, CDR2 FQGNSA. V was shortened by 4 bases and J by 4 bases, with 11 bases between the two germline ends. The CDR3 DNA reads TGTGCCAGCAGCTCTAGGGGACTCGGAAACACCATATATTTT. Translation gives CASSSRGLGNTIYF. The entire variable domain, with the rest obtained from reference TRBV7-2 and TRBJ1-3, is as follows: GAGVSQSPSNKVTEKGKDVELRCDPISGHTALYWYRQSLGQGLEFLIYFQGNSAPDKSGLPSDRFSAERTGGSVSTLTIQRTQQEDSAVYLCASSSRGLGNTIYFGEGSWLTVV.

The chain links TRBV7-3 to TRBJ2-2; TRBD1 is a possible D gene (6 bases). Germline loops: CDR1 SGHTA, CDR2 FQGTGA. Trimming shortened V by 5 bases and J by 4 bases, and 14 bases separated the two germline ends. The CDR3 is 15 residues long. CDR3 DNA: TGTGCCAGCAGCGAATTGGGGGCGAGCACCGGGGAGCTGTTTTTT. It yields the protein CASSELGASTGELFF.

This clone was counted at least ten times. Different DNA sequences within this sample yield the same CDR3. This sequence joins TRBV19 and TRBJ1-1; D ambiguous. The CDR3 contains 11 residues. Looked up from germline, CDR1 is LNHDA and CDR2 is SQIVND (reference sequence). V was trimmed by 4 bases and J by 7 bases, leaving 7 bases between them. The CDR3: CASSTQSEAFF. The CDR3, as DNA: TGTGCCAGTAGTACGCAGAGTGAAGCTTTCTTT.

The rearrangement joins TRBV2 to TRBJ2-7, with 13 bases matching TRBD2. The germline V gene has CDR1 SNHLY and CDR2 FYNNEI. The CDR3 extends over 14 amino acids. Unmatched junction bases numbered 1, after V lost 5 bases and J lost 3 bases. Here the CDR3 DNA reads TGTGCCAGCAGTCGGACTAGCGGGAGCTACGAGCAGTACTTC. It yields the protein CASSRTSGSYEQYF.